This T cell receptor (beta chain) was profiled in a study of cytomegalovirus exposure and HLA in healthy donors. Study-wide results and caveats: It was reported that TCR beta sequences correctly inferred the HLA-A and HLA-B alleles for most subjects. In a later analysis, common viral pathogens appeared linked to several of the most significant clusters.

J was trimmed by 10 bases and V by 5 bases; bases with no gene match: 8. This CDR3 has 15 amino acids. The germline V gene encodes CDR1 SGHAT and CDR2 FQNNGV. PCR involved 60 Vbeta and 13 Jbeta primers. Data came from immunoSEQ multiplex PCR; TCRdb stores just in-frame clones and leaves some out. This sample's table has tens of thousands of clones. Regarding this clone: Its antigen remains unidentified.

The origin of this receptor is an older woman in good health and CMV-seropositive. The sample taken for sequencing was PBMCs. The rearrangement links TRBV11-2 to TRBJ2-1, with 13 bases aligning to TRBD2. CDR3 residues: CASSPLAGGGKEQFF. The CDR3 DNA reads TGTGCCAGCAGCCCACTAGCGGGGGGGGGCAAGGAGCAGTTCTTC. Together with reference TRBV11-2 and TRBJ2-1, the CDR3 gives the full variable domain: EAGVAQSPRYKIIEKRQSVAFWCNPISGHATLYWYQQILGQGPKLLIQFQNNGVVDDSQLPKDRFSAERLKGVDSTLKIQPAKLEDSAVYLCASSPLAGGGKEQFFGPGTRLTVL.